Below, 29 T cell receptor beta chains from the same sample are listed, as sequenced in a study of OX40 agonist ivuxolimab in advanced cancers. Some clones are missing from TCRdb's copy, which holds only in-frame ones; the method was immunoSEQ multiplex PCR. In the table there are about 85,000 clones, more than 75% of which are singletons. The starting material was CD4+ or CD8+ T cells sorted from blood, obtained in a trial of the OX40 agonist ivuxolimab. These receptors all stem from an adult with an advanced solid tumor such as melanoma, head and neck, liver or kidney cancer.

V usage is TRBV10-1 and J usage is TRBJ1-2, with D perhaps TRBD1 (6 bases). The V end was cut by 4 bases, the J end by 1 base, with 25 bases between. This CDR3 is built from 19 residues. Looked up from germline, CDR1 is WNHNN and CDR2 is SYGVQD (reference sequence). CDR3 residues: CASSGTVRRQDIINYGYTF. The CDR3 bases are TGCGCCAGCAGTGGCACTGTGAGGAGACAGGATATAATTAACTATGGCTACACCTTC.

The gene calls are TRBV6-6 and TRBJ1-2; no clear D gene. CDR1 is MNHNY and CDR2 is SVGAGI in the germline V gene (reference sequence). The V end lost 0 bases, the J end lost 4 bases, and 6 bases lay between the germline ends. The CDR3 runs to 13 residues. DNA of the CDR3: TGTGCCAGCAGTTACTCGGAGGGCTATGGCTACACCTTC. This codes for CASSYSEGYGYTF.

The chain recombines TRBV18 with TRBJ2-3, with no clear D. CDR3 size: 14 residues. Germline V gene data show CDR1 as KGHSH and CDR2 as LQKENI. Trimming stripped 6 bases from V and 1 base from J, with 11 bases between. The CDR3 sequence: CASSPPGRTDTQYF. The DNA for the CDR3 is TGTGCCAGCTCCCCGCCGGGTCGCACAGATACGCAGTATTTT.

J is TRBJ2-1 and V is TRBV4-3; 14 bases line up with TRBD2. The CDR3 is made up of 17 amino acids. Trimming removed 4 bases from V and 7 bases from J; junction bases left unmatched: 9. Per the germline V gene, CDR1 is LGHNA and CDR2 is YSLEER. CDR3 sequence: CASSRLAGGPIWNEQFF. DNA for the CDR3: TGCGCCAGCAGCCGACTAGCGGGAGGGCCTATTTGGAATGAGCAGTTCTTC.

This clone showed up just once. The rearrangement joins TRBV7-8 to TRBJ2-5, with 9 bases that match TRBD1. The CDR3 loop spans 15 amino acids. From germline, CDR1 is SGHVS and CDR2 FQNEAQ. V was pared by 3 bases and J by 4 bases, with 6 bases of the junction left unmatched. For the CDR3, the DNA is TGTGCCAGCAGCTTGGACAACAGGGGGCGAGAGACCCAGTACTTC. It is translated as CASSLDNRGRETQYF.

The V gene is TRBV7-2, the J gene TRBJ2-7; D possibly corresponds to TRBD1 (7 bases). Germline CDR1 SGHTA, CDR2 FQGNSA. The CDR3 is 14 amino acids. The V end was cut by 7 bases, the J end by 3 bases, with 16 bases between. CDR3 bases: TGTGCCAGCAACACCAGGGGGGTGGACTACGAGCAGTACTTC. This codes for CASNTRGVDYEQYF.

The V gene is TRBV7-2, the J gene TRBJ2-7; D is unresolved. Per the germline V gene, CDR1 is SGHTA and CDR2 is FQGNSA. This CDR3 region has 13 residues. V lost 1 base and J lost 4, with 8 bases in between. In DNA, the CDR3 is TGTGCCAGCAGCTTAGGCAGGAGATACGAGCAGTACTTC. Its protein is CASSLGRRYEQYF.

The V gene is TRBV19, the J gene TRBJ2-3, with 12 nucleotides matching TRBD2. This CDR3 is built from 15 residues. The germline CDR1 and CDR2 sequences are LNHDA and SQIVND (reference sequence). V shed 5 bases, J shed 6 bases, and the junction held 6 bases outside the gene matches. The CDR3 sequence: CASSPRLAGADTQYF. The CDR3 DNA sequence: TGTGCCAGTAGTCCAAGACTAGCGGGAGCGGATACGCAGTATTTT. Based on the CDR3 plus reference TRBV19 and TRBJ2-3, the full variable domain is DGGITQSPKYLFRKEGQNVTLSCEQNLNHDAMYWYRQDPGQGLRLIYYSQIVNDFQKGDIAEGYSVSREKKESFPLTVTSAQKNPTAFYLCASSPRLAGADTQYFGPGTRLTVL.

The chain uses TRBV20-1 and TRBJ2-1, with D unresolved. The CDR3 runs 10 residues. Deletions cut 7 bases from V and 4 bases from J, with 5 bases between. From germline, CDR1 is DFQATT and CDR2 SNEGSKA (reference sequence). CDR3 region: CSVKYNEQFF. The DNA of the CDR3 is TGCAGTGTCAAATACAATGAGCAGTTCTTC.

This clone was detected only once. The chain joins TRBV19 to TRBJ1-1; 10 nucleotides agree with TRBD1. CDR3 length: 16 residues. V lost 7 bases, J lost 5 bases, and 13 bases stayed unmatched. The germline V gene encodes CDR1 LNHDA and CDR2 SQIVND (reference sequence). The DNA of the CDR3 is TGTGCCAGTACCCGATACTCGACAGGGGGCTTTACTGAAGCTTTCTTT. Translating it yields CASTRYSTGGFTEAFF.

The V call is TRBV6-1, the J call TRBJ2-6, with D perhaps TRBD1 (6 bases). The CDR3 contains 17 residues. The germline V and J ends were trimmed by 3 bases and 0 bases, with 12 bases remaining between them. The germline CDR1 and CDR2 sequences are MNHNS and SASEGT. The CDR3 DNA sequence: TGTGCCAGCAGTGATAGGGACACATCCTCTGGGGCCAACGTCCTGACTTTC. It yields the protein CASSDRDTSSGANVLTF.

This clone was recorded a few times. The rearrangement joins TRBV6-5 to TRBJ2-1, with D tentatively TRBD1 (6 bases). The CDR3 extends over 13 amino acids. CDR1 is MNHEY, CDR2 SVGAGI, per germline. The V end was cut by 8 bases, the J end by 2 bases, with 10 bases between. The CDR3 region has the DNA TGTGCCAGCCAGGGGACACCCTACAATGAGCAGTTCTTC. It encodes CASQGTPYNEQFF.

V gene TRBV10-3 combines with J gene TRBJ2-1; TRBD1 might be the D (6 bases). The CDR3 extends over 14 amino acids. From germline, CDR1 is ENHRY and CDR2 SYGVKD. Trimming left V 10 bases short and J 3 bases short, with 16 bases between. CDR3 DNA: TGTGCCACCCGCCGGGACACCTACTACAATGAGCAGTTCTTC. Encoded protein: CATRRDTYYNEQFF.

CDR3 nucleotide sequence: TGCAGCCCCTGGACTAGCGGTTACTACGAGCAGTACTTC. Translation: CSPWTSGYYEQYF. The chain couples TRBV29-1 to TRBJ2-7, with TRBD2 matching 10 bases. Germline lookup yields CDR1 SQVTM and CDR2 ANQGSEA. After removal of 8 bases from V and 3 bases from J, the junction contained 7 bases not matched to a gene. This CDR3 region has 13 residues.

V gene TRBV27 combines with J gene TRBJ2-1, with 8 positions matching TRBD1. V lost 8 bases and J lost 6; bases outside the gene matches: 12. CDR1 and CDR2 (germline): MNHEY, SMNVEV (reference sequence). This CDR3 is 15 amino acids long. The DNA for the CDR3 is TGTGCCAGCGCAGGGGGCAGACTAGTATTCAATGAGCAGTTCTTC. Residues: CASAGGRLVFNEQFF.

The V gene is TRBV5-5, the J gene TRBJ1-6; D not certain. V was clipped by 2 bases and J by 4 bases, with 13 bases between them. The germline V gene encodes CDR1 SGHKS and CDR2 YYEKEE (reference sequence). This CDR3 comprises 16 residues. CDR3 region: CASSFGVPLYNSPLHF. DNA for the CDR3: TGTGCCAGCAGCTTCGGGGTTCCTCTTTATAATTCACCCCTCCACTTT.

V is TRBV28 and J is TRBJ2-5; 7 nucleotides line up with TRBD2. Trimming at V came to 6 bases and at J to 1 base, leaving 8 bases not matched to a gene. This CDR3 region has 15 residues. Germline V gene lookup returns CDR1 MDHEN and CDR2 SYDVKM. The CDR3 DNA is TGTGCCAGCAGACCGGGTAGCGGGCCCCAAGAGACCCAGTACTTC. The encoded protein is CASRPGSGPQETQYF.

The chain links TRBV7-8 to TRBJ1-3, with 7 nucleotides matching TRBD1. V was clipped by 2 bases and J by 4 bases; unmatched bases: 2. Germline loops: CDR1 SGHVS, CDR2 FQNEAQ. The CDR3 is 14 amino acids. CDR3 protein: CASSLLDRGNTIYF. CDR3 DNA: TGTGCCAGCAGCTTATTGGACAGGGGAAACACCATATATTTT. The whole variable domain, filled in from reference TRBV7-8 and TRBJ1-3, reads GAGVSQSPRYKVAKRGQDVALRCDPISGHVSLFWYQQALGQGPEFLTYFQNEAQLDKSGLPSDRFFAERPEGSVSTLKIQRTQQEDSAVYLCASSLLDRGNTIYFGEGSWLTVV.

CDR3 in amino acids: CATSRDGAGNTIYF. CDR3 coding DNA: TGTGCCACCAGCAGAGATGGGGCTGGAAACACCATATATTTT. The chain links TRBV15 to TRBJ1-3, with D unresolved. This CDR3 has 14 amino acids. Trimming left V 0 bases short and J 2 bases short, with 5 bases between. The germline V gene has CDR1 LNHNV and CDR2 YYDKDF (reference sequence).

The V gene is TRBV6-5, the J gene TRBJ2-3, with TRBD1 as a possible D gene (5 bases). With 6 bases removed from V and 0 bases from J, the gap between germline ends came to 10 bases. CDR3 length equals 14 residues. The germline V gene encodes CDR1 MNHEY and CDR2 SVGAGI. Written as DNA, the CDR3 is TGTGCCAGCAGCCTGACAGCTAGCACAGATACGCAGTATTTT. It translates to CASSLTASTDTQYF.

This clone appeared once. The chain joins TRBV5-4 to TRBJ2-5; perhaps TRBD2 as D (5 bases). Trimming cost V 2 bases and J 4 bases, with 9 bases left between them. Germline CDR1 reads SGHNT; CDR2 reads YYREEE (reference sequence). This CDR3 spans 13 amino acids. The CDR3: CASSFREGETQYF. In nucleotides, the CDR3 is TGTGCCAGCAGCTTCCGTGAGGGAGAGACCCAGTACTTC. The variable domain in full, with the rest retrieved from reference TRBV5-4 and TRBJ2-5, is ETGVTQSPTHLIKTRGQQVTLRCSSQSGHNTVSWYQQALGQGPQFIFQYYREEENGRGNFPPRFSGLQFPNYSSELNVNALELDDSALYLCASSFREGETQYFGPGTRLLVL.

The rearrangement joins TRBV9 to TRBJ2-7, with 7 bases matching TRBD1. The germline V gene encodes CDR1 SGDLS and CDR2 YYNGEE. The CDR3 has 14 residues. J was trimmed by 3 bases and V by 4 bases; bases with no gene match: 7. The CDR3 spells CASSPRTGHYEQYF. For the CDR3, the DNA is TGTGCCAGCAGCCCGAGGACAGGACACTACGAGCAGTACTTC.

V usage is TRBV28 and J usage is TRBJ1-2, with D maybe TRBD1 (6 bases). This CDR3 is 15 amino acids long. V was shortened by 1 base and J by 5 bases, with 14 bases between the two germline ends. The germline V gene has CDR1 MDHEN and CDR2 SYDVKM. The CDR3 loop is CASSLLRGVQYGYTF. Here the CDR3 DNA reads TGTGCCAGCAGTTTATTGAGGGGGGTTCAATATGGCTACACCTTC.

The chain recombines TRBV7-2 with TRBJ1-1, with unresolved D. The CDR3 has 13 residues. V was shortened by 5 bases and J by 0 bases, with 7 bases between the two germline ends. The germline gives CDR1 SGHTA, CDR2 FQGNSA. The CDR3, as DNA: TGTGCCAGCAGCCCCTCCATGAACACTGAAGCTTTCTTT. This gives the protein CASSPSMNTEAFF.

This chain uses TRBV5-1 with TRBJ2-7; maybe TRBD1 (6 bases). The ends were cut back, 0 bases at V and 3 bases at J, with 7 bases in the middle. CDR3 length equals 13 residues. Germline loops: CDR1 SGHRS, CDR2 YFSETQ. CDR3 amino acids: CASSLEGGYEQYV. The CDR3 DNA sequence: TGCGCCAGCAGCTTGGAAGGGGGCTACGAGCAGTACGTC.

The chain joins TRBV5-1 to TRBJ1-6, with TRBD1 as a possible D gene (5 bases). Trimming removed 0 bases from V and 10 bases from J, with 14 bases in between. The germline V gene encodes CDR1 SGHRS and CDR2 YFSETQ. The CDR3 runs to 15 residues. The CDR3 loop reads CASSLASGTGSPLHF. CDR3 in DNA: TGCGCCAGCAGCTTGGCGTCAGGGACCGGCTCACCCCTCCACTTT. The full variable domain, completed using reference TRBV5-1 and TRBJ1-6, is KAGVTQTPRYLIKTRGQQVTLSCSPISGHRSVSWYQQTPGQGLQFLFEYFSETQRNKGNFPGRFSGRQFSNSRSEMNVSTLELGDSALYLCASSLASGTGSPLHFGNGTRLTVT.

V is TRBV7-9 and J is TRBJ2-4; D perhaps matches TRBD2 (5 bases). The CDR3 has 17 residues. V was clipped by 1 base and J by 1 base, with 14 bases between them. Germline CDR1 SEHNR, CDR2 FQNEAQ (reference sequence). Here the CDR3 DNA reads TGTGCCAGCAGCTTAGTACGCGGGCCGGGGGCCAAAAACATTCAGTACTTC. This translates into CASSLVRGPGAKNIQYF.

This clone was detected only a few times. The V and J genes are TRBV28 and TRBJ2-4; D remains ambiguous. Germline V gives CDR1 MDHEN, CDR2 SYDVKM. CDR3 size: 15 residues. V lost 4 bases and J lost 1, with 11 bases in between. As DNA, the CDR3 is TGTGCCAGCAGTTCCCCTAAGAGGGCCAAAAACATTCAGTACTTC. It yields the protein CASSSPKRAKNIQYF.

The count of this clone is one. The chain joins TRBV5-1 to TRBJ2-5; 8 bases are shared with TRBD1. Germline trimming cut 4 bases from V and 1 base from J; bases unmatched to any gene: 9. Germline assignment: CDR1 SGHRS and CDR2 YFSETQ. This CDR3 is 16 amino acids long. CDR3 residues: CASSPWTGPSQETQYF. CDR3 nucleotide sequence: TGCGCCAGCAGCCCGTGGACAGGGCCCTCCCAAGAGACCCAGTACTTC.